Sequencing of this T cell receptor (beta chain) was carried out in a study of shared clonotypes between healthy human individuals. Turning to the study itself: Donor composition was a couple of women and three men, aged 18 to 49.

CDR1 and CDR2 (germline): MRHNA, SNTAGT. Trimming took 7 bases from V and 6 from J, leaving 22 bases between them. The CDR3 has 16 residues. Deep was the level at which the assay was run. Genomic DNA from each subset was divided evenly over several immunoSEQ plates. Profiled with immunoSEQ multiplex PCR; TCRdb holds only in-frame clones, not every one. Of approximately 500,000 clones listed, about 79% are singletons. Only one count was recorded for this clone. V is TRBV6-4 and J is TRBJ2-1; D is perhaps TRBD2 (6 bases). The TCR was taken from a woman aged 40 to 50 in good health. Some clones in this sample may be carry-over from other donors' samples. The sample taken for sequencing was PBMCs. The CDR3 loop reads CASIRDSGSPSNEQFF. CDR3 coding DNA: TGTGCCAGCATCCGAGATAGCGGTTCCCCTTCCAATGAGCAGTTCTTC.